This T cell receptor (beta chain) emerged from a study of cytomegalovirus exposure and HLA in healthy donors. General study points: Serostatus for CMV was the only available immune exposure information. Researchers counted over 150 TCR beta chains as cytomegalovirus-associated. Reportedly, HLA-A and HLA-B alleles of most subjects were accurately predicted from TCR beta.

As concerns this clone: Its target is unknown.

In germline, CDR1 is GTSNPN, CDR2 SVGIG (reference sequence). The CDR3 runs to 13 residues. The V segment lost 2 bases and the J segment 2 bases; nucleotides outside the gene matches: 3. With 60 Vbeta and 13 Jbeta primers, the PCR was carried out. The table came from immunoSEQ multiplex PCR; TCRdb's copy has only in-frame clones and leaves some out. The sample yields about 200,000 clones, more than 65% seen once. The source material was PBMCs. The source of this sequence is a girl aged 5-17 years in good health and CMV-seropositive. V is TRBV30 and J is TRBJ2-7; 7 bases are shared with TRBD1. The DNA of the CDR3 is TGTGCCTGGAGTAGCCAGGGGGCCTACGAGCAGTACTTC. Its protein is CAWSSQGAYEQYF.